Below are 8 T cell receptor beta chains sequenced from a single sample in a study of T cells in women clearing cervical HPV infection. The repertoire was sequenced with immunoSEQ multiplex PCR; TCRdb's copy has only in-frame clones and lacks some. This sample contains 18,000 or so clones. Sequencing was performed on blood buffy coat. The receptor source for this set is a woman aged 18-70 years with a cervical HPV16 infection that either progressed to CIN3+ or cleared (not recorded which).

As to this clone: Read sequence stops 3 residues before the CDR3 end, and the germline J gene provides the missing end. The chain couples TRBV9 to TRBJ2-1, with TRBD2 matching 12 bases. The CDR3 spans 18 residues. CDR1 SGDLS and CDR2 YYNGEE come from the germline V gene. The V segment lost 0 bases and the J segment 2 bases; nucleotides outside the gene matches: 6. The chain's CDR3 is CASSVGGPSGRAYNEQFF. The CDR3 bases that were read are TGTGCCAGCAGCGTAGGAGGGCCTAGCGGGAGGGCCTACAATGAG.

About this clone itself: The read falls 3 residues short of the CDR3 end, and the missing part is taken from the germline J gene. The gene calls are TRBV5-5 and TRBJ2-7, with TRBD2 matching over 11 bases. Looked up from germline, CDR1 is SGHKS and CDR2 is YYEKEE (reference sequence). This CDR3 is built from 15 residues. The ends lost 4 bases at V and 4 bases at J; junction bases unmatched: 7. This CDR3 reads CASSLTSGREYEQYF. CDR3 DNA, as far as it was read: TGTGCCAGCAGCCTAACTAGCGGGAGAGAATACGAG.

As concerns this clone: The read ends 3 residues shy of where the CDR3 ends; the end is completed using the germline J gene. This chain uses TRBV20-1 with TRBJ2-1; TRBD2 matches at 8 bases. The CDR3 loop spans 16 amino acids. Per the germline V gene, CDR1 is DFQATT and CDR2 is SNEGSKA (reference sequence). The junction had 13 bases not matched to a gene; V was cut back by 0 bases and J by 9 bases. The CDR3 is CSARDPLFSGKGEQFF. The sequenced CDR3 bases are TGCAGTGCTAGAGATCCGCTCTTTAGCGGGAAGGGTGAG.

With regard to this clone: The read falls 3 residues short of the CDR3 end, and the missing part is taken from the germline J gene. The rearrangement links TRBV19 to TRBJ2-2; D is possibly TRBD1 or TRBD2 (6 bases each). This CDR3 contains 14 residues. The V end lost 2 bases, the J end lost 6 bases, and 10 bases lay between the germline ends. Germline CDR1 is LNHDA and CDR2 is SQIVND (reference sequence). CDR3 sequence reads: CASSIMEGAGELFF. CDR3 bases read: TGTGCCAGTAGTATAATGGAGGGGGCCGGGGAG.

The sequenced CDR3 bases are TGTGCCAGCAGCCCTACCCTCAATACG. Its protein product is CASSPTLNT. Given in full, the CDR3 is CASSPTLNTQYF. The chain uses TRBV7-9 and TRBJ2-3; D is unclear. Read coverage stops 3 residues before the CDR3 terminus; the germline J gene supplies the remainder. V lost 5 bases and J lost 7, with 10 bases in between. The CDR3 extends over 12 amino acids. Germline lookup yields CDR1 SEHNR and CDR2 FQNEAQ (reference sequence). Drawing the rest from reference TRBV7-9 and TRBJ2-3, the complete variable domain is DTGVSQNPRHKITKRGQNVTFRCDPISEHNRLYWYRQTLGQGPEFLTYFQNEAQLEKSRLLSDRFSAERPKGSFSTLEIQRTEQGDSAMYLCASSPTLNTQYFGPGTRLTVL.

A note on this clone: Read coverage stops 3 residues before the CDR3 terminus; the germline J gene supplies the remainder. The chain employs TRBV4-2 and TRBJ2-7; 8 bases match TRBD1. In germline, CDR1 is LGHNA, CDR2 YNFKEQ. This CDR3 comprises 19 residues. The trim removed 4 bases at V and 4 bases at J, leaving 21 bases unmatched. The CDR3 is CASSPGRGTGWGSRYEQYF. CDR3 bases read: TGTGCCAGCAGCCCAGGAAGAGGGACAGGCTGGGGCTCGCGGTACGAG.

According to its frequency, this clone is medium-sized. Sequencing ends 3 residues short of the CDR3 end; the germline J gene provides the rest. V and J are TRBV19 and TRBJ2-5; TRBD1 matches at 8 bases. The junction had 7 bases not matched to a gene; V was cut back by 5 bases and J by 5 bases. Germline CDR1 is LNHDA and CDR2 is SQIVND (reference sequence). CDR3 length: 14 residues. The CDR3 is CASSWTGRGETQYF. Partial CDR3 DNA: TGTGCCAGTAGTTGGACAGGGCGCGGGGAGACC. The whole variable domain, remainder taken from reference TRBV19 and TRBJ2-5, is DGGITQSPKYLFRKEGQNVTLSCEQNLNHDAMYWYRQDPGQGLRLIYYSQIVNDFQKGDIAEGYSVSREKKESFPLTVTSAQKNPTAFYLCASSWTGRGETQYFGPGTRLLVL.

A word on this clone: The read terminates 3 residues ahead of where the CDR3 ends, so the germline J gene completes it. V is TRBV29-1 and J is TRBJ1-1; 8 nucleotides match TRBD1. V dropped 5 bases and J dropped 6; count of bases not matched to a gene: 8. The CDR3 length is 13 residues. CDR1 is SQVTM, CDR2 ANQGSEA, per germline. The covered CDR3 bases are TGCAGCGTTCAAACAGGGGGTTTGCCTGAA. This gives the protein CSVQTGGLPE. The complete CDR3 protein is CSVQTGGLPEAFF.